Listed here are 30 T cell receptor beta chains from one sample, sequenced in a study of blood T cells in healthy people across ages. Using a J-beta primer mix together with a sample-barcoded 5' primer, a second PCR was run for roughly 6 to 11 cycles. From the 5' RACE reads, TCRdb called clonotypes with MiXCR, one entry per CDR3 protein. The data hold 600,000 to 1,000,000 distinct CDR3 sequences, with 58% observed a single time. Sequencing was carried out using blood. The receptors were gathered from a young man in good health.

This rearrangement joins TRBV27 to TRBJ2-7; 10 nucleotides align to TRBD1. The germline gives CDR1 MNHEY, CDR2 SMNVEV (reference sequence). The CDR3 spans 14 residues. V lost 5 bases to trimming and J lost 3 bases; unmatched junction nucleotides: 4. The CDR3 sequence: CASSGTGANYEQYF. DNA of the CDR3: TGTGCCAGCAGTGGGACAGGGGCCAACTACGAGCAGTACTTC.

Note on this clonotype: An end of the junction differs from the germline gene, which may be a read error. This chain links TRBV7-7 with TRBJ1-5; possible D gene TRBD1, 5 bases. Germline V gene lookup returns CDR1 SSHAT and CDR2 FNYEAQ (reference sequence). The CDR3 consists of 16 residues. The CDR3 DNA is TGTGCTAGCAGCTTAGGTCGAGGGGTCGACAATCAGCCCCAGCATTTT. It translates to CASSLGRGVDNQPQHF.

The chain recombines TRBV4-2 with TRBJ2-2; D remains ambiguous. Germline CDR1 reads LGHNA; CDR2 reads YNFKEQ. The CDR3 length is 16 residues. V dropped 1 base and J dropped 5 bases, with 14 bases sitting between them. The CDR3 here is CASSQGIDQVTGELFF. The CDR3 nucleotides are TGTGCCAGCAGCCAAGGAATTGATCAAGTGACCGGGGAGCTGTTTTTT.

For the CDR3, the DNA is TGCAGTGTCCTGACAGGGTACTATGGCTACACCTTC. It translates to CSVLTGYYGYTF. J is TRBJ1-2 and V is TRBV20-1, with 7 bases lining up with TRBD1. The V and J ends lost 7 bases and 3 bases, in that order; junction bases with no gene match: 5. From germline, CDR1 is DFQATT and CDR2 SNEGSKA (reference sequence). The length of the CDR3 is 12 residues.

The CDR3 nucleotides read TGTGCCAGCAAGGAGAGTGGGTCCTACAATGAGCAGTTCTTC. Translated: CASKESGSYNEQFF. The chain links TRBV7-3 to TRBJ2-1, with D uncertain. Germline lookup yields CDR1 SGHTA and CDR2 FQGTGA. The V and J ends lost 7 bases and 1 base respectively, with 11 bases between them. CDR3 length: 14 amino acids.

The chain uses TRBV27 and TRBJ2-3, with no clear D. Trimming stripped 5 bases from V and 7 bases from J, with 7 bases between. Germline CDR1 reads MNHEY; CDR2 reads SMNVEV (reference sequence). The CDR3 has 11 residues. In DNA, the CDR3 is TGTGCCAGCAGTGTGGGTTATACGCAGTATTTT. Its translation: CASSVGYTQYF.

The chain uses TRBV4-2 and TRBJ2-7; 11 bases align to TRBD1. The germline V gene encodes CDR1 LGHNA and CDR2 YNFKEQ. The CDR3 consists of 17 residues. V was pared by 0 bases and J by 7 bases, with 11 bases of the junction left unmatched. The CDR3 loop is CASSQEADRGRSGEQYF. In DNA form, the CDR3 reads TGTGCCAGCAGCCAAGAGGCGGACAGGGGGCGTTCGGGGGAGCAGTACTTC.

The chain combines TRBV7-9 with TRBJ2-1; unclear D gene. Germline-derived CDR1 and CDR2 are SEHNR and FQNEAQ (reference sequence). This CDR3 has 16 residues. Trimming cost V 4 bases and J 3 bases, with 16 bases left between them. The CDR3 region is CASSSGAGPNYNEQFF. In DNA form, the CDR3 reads TGTGCCAGCAGCTCTGGAGCTGGACCTAACTACAATGAGCAGTTCTTC.

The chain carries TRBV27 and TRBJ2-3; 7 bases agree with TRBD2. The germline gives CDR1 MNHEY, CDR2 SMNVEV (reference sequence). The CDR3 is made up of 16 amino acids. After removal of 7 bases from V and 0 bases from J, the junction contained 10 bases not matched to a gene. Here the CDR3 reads CASKIPAGSSTDTQYF. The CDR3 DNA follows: TGTGCCAGCAAAATACCAGCGGGAAGTAGCACAGATACGCAGTATTTT.

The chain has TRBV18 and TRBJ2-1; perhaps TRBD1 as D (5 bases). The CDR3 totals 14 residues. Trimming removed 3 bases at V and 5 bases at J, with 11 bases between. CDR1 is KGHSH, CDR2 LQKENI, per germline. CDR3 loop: CASSPQGKNNEQFF. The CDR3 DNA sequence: TGTGCCAGCTCACCTCAGGGAAAGAACAATGAGCAGTTCTTC.

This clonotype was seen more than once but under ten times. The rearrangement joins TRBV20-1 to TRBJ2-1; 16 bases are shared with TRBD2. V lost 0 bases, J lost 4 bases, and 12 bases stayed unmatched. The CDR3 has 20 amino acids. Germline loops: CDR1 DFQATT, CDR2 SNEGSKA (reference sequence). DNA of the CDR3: TGCAGTGCTAGAGATCTAGAGGGACTAGCGGGAGGGTCCCCTTACAATGAGCAGTTCTTC. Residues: CSARDLEGLAGGSPYNEQFF.

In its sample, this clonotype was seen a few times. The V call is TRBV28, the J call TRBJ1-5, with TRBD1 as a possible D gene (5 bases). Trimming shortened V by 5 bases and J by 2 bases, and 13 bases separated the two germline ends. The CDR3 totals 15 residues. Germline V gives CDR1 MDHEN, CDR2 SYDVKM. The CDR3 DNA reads TGTGCCAGCAGTCGAGCCGGGACCCGCAATCAGCCCCAGCATTTT. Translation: CASSRAGTRNQPQHF.

CDR3 region: CASSPNTGTTNYGYTF. For the CDR3, the DNA is TGTGCCAGCTCACCTAATACCGGGACAACAAACTATGGCTACACCTTC. This chain links TRBV18 with TRBJ1-2; D perhaps matches TRBD1 (6 bases). V lost 3 bases to trimming and J lost 2 bases, with 16 bases between them. The CDR3 spans 16 residues. CDR1 KGHSH and CDR2 LQKENI come from the germline V gene.

The CDR3 bases are TGTGCCAGCAGCAAATGGCTCGGACAGGGTAAATTTGAGAATGAGCAGTTCTTC. It is translated as CASSKWLGQGKFENEQFF. The rearrangement uses TRBV14 and TRBJ2-1; 8 bases are shared with TRBD1. The germline V gene encodes CDR1 SGHDN and CDR2 FVKESK. With 5 bases clipped from V and 7 bases from J, the junction kept 19 bases outside the gene matches. This CDR3 is built from 18 residues.

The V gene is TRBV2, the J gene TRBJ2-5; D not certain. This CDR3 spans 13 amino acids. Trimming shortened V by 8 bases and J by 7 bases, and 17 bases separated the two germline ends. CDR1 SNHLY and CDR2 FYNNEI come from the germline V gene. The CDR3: CASGVGNDLTQYF. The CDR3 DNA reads TGTGCCAGCGGGGTAGGGAATGATTTGACCCAGTACTTC.

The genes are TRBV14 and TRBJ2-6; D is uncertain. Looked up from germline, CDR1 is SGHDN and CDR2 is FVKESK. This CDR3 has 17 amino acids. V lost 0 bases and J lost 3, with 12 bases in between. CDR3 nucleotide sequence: TGTGCCAGCAGCCAAGATCGGCTAGGGTTTGGGGCCAACGTCCTGACTTTC. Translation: CASSQDRLGFGANVLTF.

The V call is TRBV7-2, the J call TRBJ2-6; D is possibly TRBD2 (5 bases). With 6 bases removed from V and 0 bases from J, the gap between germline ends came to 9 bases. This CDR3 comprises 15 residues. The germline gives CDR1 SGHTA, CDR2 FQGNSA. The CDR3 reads CASSSENSGANVLTF. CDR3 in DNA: TGTGCCAGCAGTAGCGAGAACTCTGGGGCCAACGTCCTGACTTTC.

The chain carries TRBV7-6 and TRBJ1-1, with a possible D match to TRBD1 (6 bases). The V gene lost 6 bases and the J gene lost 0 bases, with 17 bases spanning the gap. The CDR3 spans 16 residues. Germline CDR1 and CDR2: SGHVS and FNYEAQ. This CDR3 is CASSAPQGQMNTEAFF. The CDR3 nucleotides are TGTGCCAGCAGTGCCCCCCAGGGGCAAATGAACACTGAAGCTTTCTTT.

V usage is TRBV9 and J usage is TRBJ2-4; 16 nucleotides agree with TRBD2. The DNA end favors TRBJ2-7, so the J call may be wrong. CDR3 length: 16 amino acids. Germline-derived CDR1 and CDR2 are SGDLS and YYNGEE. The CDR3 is CASSVPGTSGRDEQYF. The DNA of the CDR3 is TGTGCCAGCAGCGTTCCCGGGACTAGCGGGAGGGACGAGCAGTACTTC.

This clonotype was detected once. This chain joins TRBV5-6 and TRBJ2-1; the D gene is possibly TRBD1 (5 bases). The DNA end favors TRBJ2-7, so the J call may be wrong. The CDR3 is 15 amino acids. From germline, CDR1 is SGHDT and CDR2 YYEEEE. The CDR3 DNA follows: TGTGCCAGCAGCCCCCGCTGGGGCAGGACGTACGAGCAGTACTTC. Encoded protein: CASSPRWGRTYEQYF.

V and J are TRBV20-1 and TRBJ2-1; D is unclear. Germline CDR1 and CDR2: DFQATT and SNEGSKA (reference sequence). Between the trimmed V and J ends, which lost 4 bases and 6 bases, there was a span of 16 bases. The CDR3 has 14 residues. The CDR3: CSANGVTDLNEQFF. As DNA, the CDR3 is TGCAGTGCTAATGGCGTCACAGACCTCAATGAGCAGTTCTTC.

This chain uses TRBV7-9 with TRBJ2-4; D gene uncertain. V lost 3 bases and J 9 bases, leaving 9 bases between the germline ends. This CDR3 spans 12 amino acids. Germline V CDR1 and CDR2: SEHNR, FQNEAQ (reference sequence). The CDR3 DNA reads TGTGCCAGCAGCTTTAGTCCTGCCATTCAGTACTTC. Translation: CASSFSPAIQYF.

CDR3 DNA: TGCAGCGCCGGGTGGGGAGACAAGGACTACACCTTC. Protein: CSAGWGDKDYTF. The V and J genes are TRBV29-1 and TRBJ1-2; no reliable D call. V lost 7 bases and J lost 10, with 19 bases in between. The V gene's germline CDR1 is SQVTM and CDR2 ANQGSEA. CDR3 length: 12 amino acids.

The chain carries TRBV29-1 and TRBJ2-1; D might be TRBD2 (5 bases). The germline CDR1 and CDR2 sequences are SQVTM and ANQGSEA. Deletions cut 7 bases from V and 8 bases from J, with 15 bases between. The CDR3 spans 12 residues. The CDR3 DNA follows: TGCAGCGCTGCGACGGGGTCGGATGAGCAGTTCTTC. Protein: CSAATGSDEQFF.

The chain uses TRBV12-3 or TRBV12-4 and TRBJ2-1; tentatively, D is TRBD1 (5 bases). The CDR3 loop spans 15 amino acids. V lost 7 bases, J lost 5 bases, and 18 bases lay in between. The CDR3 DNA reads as TGTGCCAGCAACACGTTTGATGGGGCCCACAATGAGCAGTTCTTC. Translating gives CASNTFDGAHNEQFF.

For the CDR3, the DNA is TGCAGTGCTAGAGGCGGGACCGAGTTCTCTGGGGCCAACGTCCTGACTTTC. Translating it yields CSARGGTEFSGANVLTF. This chain joins TRBV20-1 and TRBJ2-6; a possible D gene is TRBD2 (6 bases). This CDR3 is built from 17 residues. V dropped 1 base and J dropped 0 bases, with 13 bases sitting between them. Germline values: CDR1 DFQATT, CDR2 SNEGSKA (reference sequence).

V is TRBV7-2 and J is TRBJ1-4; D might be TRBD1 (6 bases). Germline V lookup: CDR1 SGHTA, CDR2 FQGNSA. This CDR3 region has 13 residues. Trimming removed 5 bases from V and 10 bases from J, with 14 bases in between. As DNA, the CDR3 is TGTGCCAGCAGCCCGCGAGGGGGGGTAAAACTGTTTTTT. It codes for CASSPRGGVKLFF.

For the CDR3, the DNA is TGTGCCAGCGCGTCCTTGGGGGGGAGCACTGAAGCTTTCTTT. Encoded protein: CASASLGGSTEAFF. The chain uses TRBV12-3 or TRBV12-4 and TRBJ1-1; D may be TRBD1 (5 bases). CDR3 length equals 14 residues. The V gene lost 8 bases and the J gene lost 4 bases, with 17 bases spanning the gap.

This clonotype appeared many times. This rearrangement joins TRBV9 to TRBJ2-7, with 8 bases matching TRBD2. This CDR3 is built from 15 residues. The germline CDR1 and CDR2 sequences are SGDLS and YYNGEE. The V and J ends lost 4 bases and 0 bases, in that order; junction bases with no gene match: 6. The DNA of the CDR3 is TGTGCCAGCAGCACATCCGGGACTAGCTCCTACGAGCAGTACTTC. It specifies CASSTSGTSSYEQYF. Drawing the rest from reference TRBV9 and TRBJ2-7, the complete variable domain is DSGVTQTPKHLITATGQRVTLRCSPRSGDLSVYWYQQSLDQGLQFLIQYYNGEERAKGNILERFSAQQFPDLHSELNLSSLELGDSALYFCASSTSGTSSYEQYFGPGTRLTVT.

The DNA of the CDR3 is TGTGCCAGCAGATGGACAGGTAGCACAGATACGCAGTATTTT. Its translation: CASRWTGSTDTQYF. The J gene is TRBJ2-3, the V gene TRBV3-1, with 7 bases fitting TRBD1. This CDR3 contains 14 residues. CDR1 is LGHDT and CDR2 is YNNKEL in the germline V gene (reference sequence). V lost 6 bases to trimming and J lost 0 bases; unmatched junction nucleotides: 3.